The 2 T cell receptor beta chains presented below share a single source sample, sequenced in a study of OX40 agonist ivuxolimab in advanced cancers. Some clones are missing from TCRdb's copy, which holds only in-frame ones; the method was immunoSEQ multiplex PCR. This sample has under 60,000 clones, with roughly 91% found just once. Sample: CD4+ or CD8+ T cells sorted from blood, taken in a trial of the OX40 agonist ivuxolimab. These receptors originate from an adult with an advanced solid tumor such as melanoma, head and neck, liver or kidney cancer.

CDR3 in amino acids: CASSEATSAYEQYF. CDR3 coding DNA: TGTGCCAGCAGTGAAGCGACTAGTGCCTACGAGCAGTACTTC. The chain carries TRBV2 and TRBJ2-7, with a tentative D call TRBD2 (6 bases). V dropped 0 bases and J dropped 2 bases, with 8 bases sitting between them. CDR1 and CDR2 (germline): SNHLY, FYNNEI. This CDR3 region has 14 residues.

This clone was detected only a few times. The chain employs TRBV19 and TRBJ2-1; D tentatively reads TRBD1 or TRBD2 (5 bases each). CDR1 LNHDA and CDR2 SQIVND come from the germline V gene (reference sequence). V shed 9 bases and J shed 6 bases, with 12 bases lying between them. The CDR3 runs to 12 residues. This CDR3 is CASRTGTNEQFF. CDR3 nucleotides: TGTGCCAGCAGGACTGGGACCAATGAGCAGTTCTTC.